These T cell receptor beta chains were read from a single sample in a study of CD8+CD57+ T cells in acquired aplastic anemia. A single record per CDR3 protein comes from TCRdb applying MiXCR to the reads. The repertoire holds a few hundred thousand distinct CDR3 sequences, with approximately 60% as singletons. The specimen sequenced was sorted CD4+, CD8+, or CD8+CD57+ T cells (not recorded which) from PBMCs. Source of these receptors: a human donor with aplastic anemia. CDR3s include the opening cysteine and the closing phenylalanine or tryptophan. Fields, in order: J gene, V gene, D gene, CDR3 length, CDR3 protein. The D gene is left open where the match is weak.

TRBJ2-3,TRBV9,TRBD2,16,CASSAELAGATDTQYF
TRBJ2-3,TRBV11-2,TRBD2,15,CASSTSGTRQDTQYF
TRBJ2-1,TRBV7-2,-,11,CASSYRDAPWF
TRBJ2-7,TRBV7-8,-,15,CASSLASGTLYEQYF
TRBJ1-1,TRBV2,-,17,CASRRTSTPALGTEAFF
TRBJ2-6,TRBV29-1,-,16,CSVGKGQPSGANVLTF
TRBJ1-6,TRBV25-1,-,16,CASSPGAANFNSPLHF
TRBJ1-6,TRBV29-1,-,13,CSVGQGLDSPLHF
TRBJ1-1,TRBV7-4,-,14,CASSVLREGTEAFF
TRBJ1-5,TRBV7-9,TRBD1,15,CASSRGTGIYQPQHF